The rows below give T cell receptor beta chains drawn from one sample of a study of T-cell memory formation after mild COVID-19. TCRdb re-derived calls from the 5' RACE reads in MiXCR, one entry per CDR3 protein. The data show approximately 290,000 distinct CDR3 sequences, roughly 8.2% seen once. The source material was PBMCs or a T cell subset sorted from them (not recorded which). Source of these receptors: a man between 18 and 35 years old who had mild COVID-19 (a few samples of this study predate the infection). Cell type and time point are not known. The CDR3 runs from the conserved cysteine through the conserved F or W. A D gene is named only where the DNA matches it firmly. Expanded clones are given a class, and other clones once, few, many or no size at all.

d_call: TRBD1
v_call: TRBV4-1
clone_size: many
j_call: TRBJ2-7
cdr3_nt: TGCGCCAGCAGCCGCCCACAGGGGGGCAGGTACGAGCAGTACTTC
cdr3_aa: CASSRPQGGRYEQYF

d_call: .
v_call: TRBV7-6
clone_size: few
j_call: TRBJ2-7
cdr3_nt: TGTGCCAGCAGCCACCGGGACACCGGGTACGAGCAGTACTTC
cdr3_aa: CASSHRDTGYEQYF

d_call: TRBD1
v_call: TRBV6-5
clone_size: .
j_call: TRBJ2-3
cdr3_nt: TGTGCCAGCAGTTTTCCGACAGGGGGCTACGTTACGCAGTATTTT
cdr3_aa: CASSFPTGGYVTQYF

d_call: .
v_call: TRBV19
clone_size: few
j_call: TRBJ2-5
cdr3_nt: TGTGCCAGTAAAGGACAGACCCAGTACTTC
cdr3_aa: CASKGQTQYF

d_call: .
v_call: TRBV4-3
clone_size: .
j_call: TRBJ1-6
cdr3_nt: TGCGCCAGCAGCCAATCCTCCTCGGACATCGGTTCACCCCTCCACTTT
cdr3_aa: CASSQSSSDIGSPLHF

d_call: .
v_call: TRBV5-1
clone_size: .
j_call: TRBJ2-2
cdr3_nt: TGCGCCAGCAGCTTAGGGCCCCGGGTGAACACCGGGGAGCTGTTTTTT
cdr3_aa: CASSLGPRVNTGELFF

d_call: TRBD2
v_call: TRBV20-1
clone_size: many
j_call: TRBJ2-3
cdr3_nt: TGCAGTGCTAGGTCTTTAGCGGGGACAGATACGCAGTATTTT
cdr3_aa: CSARSLAGTDTQYF

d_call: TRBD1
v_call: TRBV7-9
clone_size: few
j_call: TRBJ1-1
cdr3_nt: TGTGCCAGCAGCCCCCGGGACAGGGCCTCGCAGTTT
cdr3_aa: CASSPRDRASQF

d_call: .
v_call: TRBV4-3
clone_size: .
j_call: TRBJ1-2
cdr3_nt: TGCGCCAGCAGCCAAGATAAGGGCGACTATGGCTACACCTTC
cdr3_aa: CASSQDKGDYGYTF

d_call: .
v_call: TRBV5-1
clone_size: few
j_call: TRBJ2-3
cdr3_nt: TGCGCCAGCAGCTGGACTACCACTAGCACAGATACGCAGTATTTT
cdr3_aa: CASSWTTTSTDTQYF

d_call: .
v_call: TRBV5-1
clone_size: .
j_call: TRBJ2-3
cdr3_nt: TGCGCCAGCAGCTTGGATGTAGACGGAGGGCAGGAAGATACGCAGTATTTT
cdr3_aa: CASSLDVDGGQEDTQYF

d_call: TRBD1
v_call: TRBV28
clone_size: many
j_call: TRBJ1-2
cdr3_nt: TGTGCCAGCAGTTTGACCCAGGGGGTAGGCTACACCTTC
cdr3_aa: CASSLTQGVGYTF

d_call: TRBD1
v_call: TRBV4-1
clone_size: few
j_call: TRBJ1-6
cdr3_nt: TGCGCCAGCAGCCGCGGGACAGGGTCTCCTAATTCACCCCTCCACTTT
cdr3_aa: CASSRGTGSPNSPLHF

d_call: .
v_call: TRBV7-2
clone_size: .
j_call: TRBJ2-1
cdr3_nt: TGTGCCAGCAGCTTACCCAGCGCCGCTATATACAATGAGCAGTTCTTC
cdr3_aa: CASSLPSAAIYNEQFF

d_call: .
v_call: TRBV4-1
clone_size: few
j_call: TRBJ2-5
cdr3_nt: TGCGCCAGCAGCCGGGCAGTTTCCCCCGAGGAGACCCAGTACTTC
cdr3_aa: CASSRAVSPEETQYF

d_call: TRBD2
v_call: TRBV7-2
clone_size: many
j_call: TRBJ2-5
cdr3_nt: TGTGCCAGCAGCTTAGCATCCAGGGCTAGCGGACGCCAAGAGACCCAGTACTTC
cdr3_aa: CASSLASRASGRQETQYF

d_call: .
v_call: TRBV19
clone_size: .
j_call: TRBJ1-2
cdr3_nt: TGTGCCAGTAGTACCACCTTAGGCCGAAGGGCCGATCGAACGTCGGGTGGCTACACCTTC
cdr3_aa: CASSTTLGRRADRTSGGYTF

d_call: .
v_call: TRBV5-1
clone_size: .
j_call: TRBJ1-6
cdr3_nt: TGCGCCAGCAGCGCACAGGGCGCCTCCTCGGGGCCCCTCCACTTT
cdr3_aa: CASSAQGASSGPLHF

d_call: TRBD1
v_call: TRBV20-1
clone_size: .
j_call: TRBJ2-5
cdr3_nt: TGCAGTGCTGACCTAGACAGGGGGCCCCAAGAGACCCAGTACTTC
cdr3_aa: CSADLDRGPQETQYF

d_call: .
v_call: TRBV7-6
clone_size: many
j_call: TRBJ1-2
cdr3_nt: TGTGCCAGCAGCTTAGCCCCTTTTGGGCAGAACTATGGCTACACCTTC
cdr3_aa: CASSLAPFGQNYGYTF

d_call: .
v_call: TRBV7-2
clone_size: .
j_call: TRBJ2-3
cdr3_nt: TGTGCCAGCAGCTTTACAGGCCATACGCAGTATTTT
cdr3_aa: CASSFTGHTQYF

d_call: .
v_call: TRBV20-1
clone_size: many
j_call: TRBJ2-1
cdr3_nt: TGCAGTGCCCCCGGCTGGCGGGGGCTCTCCTACAATGAGCAGTTCTTC
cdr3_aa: CSAPGWRGLSYNEQFF

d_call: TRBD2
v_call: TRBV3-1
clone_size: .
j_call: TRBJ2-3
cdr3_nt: TGTGCCAGCAGCCCCGTGAACCGACTAGCGGGGGGATATACGCAGTATTTT
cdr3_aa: CASSPVNRLAGGYTQYF

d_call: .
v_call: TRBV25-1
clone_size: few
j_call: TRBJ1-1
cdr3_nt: TGTGCCAGCAGTGAAAGGGTGACAGACGAAGCTTTCTTT
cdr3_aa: CASSERVTDEAFF

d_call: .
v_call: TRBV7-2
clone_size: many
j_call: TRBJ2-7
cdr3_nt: TGTGCCAGCAGCGGCAGGGTCGCCCACGAGCAGTACTTC
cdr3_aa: CASSGRVAHEQYF

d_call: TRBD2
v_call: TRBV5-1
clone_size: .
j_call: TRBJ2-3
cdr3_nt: TGCGCCAGCAGCTCTTTAGCGGGGGACACAGATACGCAGTATTTT
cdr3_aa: CASSSLAGDTDTQYF

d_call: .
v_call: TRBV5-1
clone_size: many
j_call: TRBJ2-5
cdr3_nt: TGCGCCAGCAGCTTGCCAGGGGGGAAAGAGACCCAGTACTTC
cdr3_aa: CASSLPGGKETQYF

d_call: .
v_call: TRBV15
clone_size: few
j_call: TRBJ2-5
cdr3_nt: TGTGCCACCAGCAGGTCTCTGGGCTCAGAGACCCAGTACTTC
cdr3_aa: CATSRSLGSETQYF

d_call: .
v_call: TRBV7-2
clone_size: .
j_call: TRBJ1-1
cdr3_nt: TGTGCCAGCAGCTTAGCATTGGGGGTCACTGAAGCTTTCTTT
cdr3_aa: CASSLALGVTEAFF

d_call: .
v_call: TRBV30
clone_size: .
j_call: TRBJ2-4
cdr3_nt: TGTGCCTGGAAGGGACCCGAGGGTACCAAAAACATTCAGTACTTC
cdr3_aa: CAWKGPEGTKNIQYF

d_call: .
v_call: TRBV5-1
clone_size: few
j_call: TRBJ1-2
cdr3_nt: TGCGCCAGCAGCTTTATCCCCAGCTATGGCTACACCTTC
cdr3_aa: CASSFIPSYGYTF

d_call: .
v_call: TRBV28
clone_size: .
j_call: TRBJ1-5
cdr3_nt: TGTGCCAGCGGATGGTCGGGTCAGCCCCAGCATTTT
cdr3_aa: CASGWSGQPQHF

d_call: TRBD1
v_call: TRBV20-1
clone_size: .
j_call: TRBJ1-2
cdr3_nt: TGCAGTGCTAGCGGACGGGACAGGGGTTATGGCTACACCTTC
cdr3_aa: CSASGRDRGYGYTF

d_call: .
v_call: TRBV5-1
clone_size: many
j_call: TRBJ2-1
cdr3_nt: TGCGCCAGCAGCTTGCGGGTAGGTGGCGATGAGCAGTTCTTC
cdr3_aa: CASSLRVGGDEQFF

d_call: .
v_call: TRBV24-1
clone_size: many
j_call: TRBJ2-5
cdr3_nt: TGTGCCAGCGCTTCTATGCAGGCGGACCAAGAGACCCAGTACTTC
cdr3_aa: CASASMQADQETQYF

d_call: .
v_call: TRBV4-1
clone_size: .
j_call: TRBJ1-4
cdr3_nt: TGCGCCAGCAGCTTCGGTGGTACTAATGAAAAACTGTTTTTT
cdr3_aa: CASSFGGTNEKLFF

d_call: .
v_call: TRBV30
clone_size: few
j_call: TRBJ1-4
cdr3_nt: TGTGCCTGGAGTGTGAAGGGAGGTGATGAAAAACTGTTTTTT
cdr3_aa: CAWSVKGGDEKLFF

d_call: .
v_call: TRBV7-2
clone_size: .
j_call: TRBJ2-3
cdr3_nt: TGTGCCAGCAGCCGTGAGGTCCGAGATACGCAGTATTTT
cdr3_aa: CASSREVRDTQYF

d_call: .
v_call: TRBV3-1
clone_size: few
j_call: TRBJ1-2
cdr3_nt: TGTGCCAGCAGCCGGACCCCCGGGACCTCCTATGGCTACACCTTC
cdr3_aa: CASSRTPGTSYGYTF

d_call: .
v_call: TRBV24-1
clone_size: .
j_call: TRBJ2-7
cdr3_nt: TGTGCCACCAGACCCGACAGATATCCCCTCTACGAGCAGTACTTC
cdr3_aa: CATRPDRYPLYEQYF

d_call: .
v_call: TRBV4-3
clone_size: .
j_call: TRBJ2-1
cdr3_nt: TGCGCCAGCAGCCAAGTCTCCACTGGGACCGAGCAGTTCTTC
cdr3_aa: CASSQVSTGTEQFF

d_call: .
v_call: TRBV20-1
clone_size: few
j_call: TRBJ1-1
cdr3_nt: TGCAGTGCTAGAGAAACCCCCCTGGGGGCCGAGAACACTGAAGCTTTCTTT
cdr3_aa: CSARETPLGAENTEAFF

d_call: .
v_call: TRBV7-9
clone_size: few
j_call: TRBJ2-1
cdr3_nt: TGTGCCAGCAGCTCGACAGGTCCTTACAATGAGCAGTTCTTC
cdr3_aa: CASSSTGPYNEQFF

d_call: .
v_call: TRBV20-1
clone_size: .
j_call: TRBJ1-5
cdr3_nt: TGCAGTGCTAGGGACAGCAGAAGCAATCAGCCCCAGCATTTT
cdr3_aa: CSARDSRSNQPQHF

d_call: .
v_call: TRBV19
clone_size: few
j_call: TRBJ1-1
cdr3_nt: TGTGCCAGTAGTATAGACCGACACAGGGATGAAGCTTTCTTT
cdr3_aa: CASSIDRHRDEAFF

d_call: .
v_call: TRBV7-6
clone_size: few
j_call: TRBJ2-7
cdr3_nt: TGTGCCAGCAGCTTAGATTCAGAAGCCCAGCGGTTCGCTGACTACGAGCAGTACTTC
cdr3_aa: CASSLDSEAQRFADYEQYF

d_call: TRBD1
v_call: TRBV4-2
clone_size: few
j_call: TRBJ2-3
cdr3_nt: TGTGCCAGCAGCCCTAGGACAGGGGGTCACAGCACAGATACGCAGTATTTT
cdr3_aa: CASSPRTGGHSTDTQYF

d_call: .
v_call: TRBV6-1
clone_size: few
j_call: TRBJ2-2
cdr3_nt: TGTGCCAGCAGCTGGAGGGAGATTCCGAACACCGGGGAGCTGTTTTTT
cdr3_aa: CASSWREIPNTGELFF

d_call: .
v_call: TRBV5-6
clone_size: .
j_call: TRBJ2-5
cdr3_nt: TGTGCCAGCAGCAAGGACACCCAAGAGACCCAGTACTTC
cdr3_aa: CASSKDTQETQYF

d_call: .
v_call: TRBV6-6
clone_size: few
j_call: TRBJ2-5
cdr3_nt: TGTGCCAGCGGAAAGAGCGGTTTCCAAGAGACCCAGTACTTC
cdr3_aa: CASGKSGFQETQYF

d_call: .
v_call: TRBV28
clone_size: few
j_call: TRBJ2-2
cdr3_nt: TGTGCCAGCAGCCCCATAACCTACACCGGGGAGCTGTTTTTT
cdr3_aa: CASSPITYTGELFF

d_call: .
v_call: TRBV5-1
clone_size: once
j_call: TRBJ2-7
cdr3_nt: TGCGCCAGTACAAGAAGCAGGGGACACGAGCAGTACTTC
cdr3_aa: CASTRSRGHEQYF

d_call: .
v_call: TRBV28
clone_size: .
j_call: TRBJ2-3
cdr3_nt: TGTGCCAGCCGGACCGCCCAGAGAAGCACAGATACGCAGTATTTT
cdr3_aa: CASRTAQRSTDTQYF

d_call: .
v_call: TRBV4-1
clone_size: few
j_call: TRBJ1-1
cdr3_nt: TGCGCCAGCAGCCTTCTACCTTGGGACACTGAAGCTTTCTTT
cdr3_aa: CASSLLPWDTEAFF

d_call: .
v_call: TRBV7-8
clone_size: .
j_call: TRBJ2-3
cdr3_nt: TGTGCCAGCGGTAGTTGGGCCGACGGCACAGATACGCAGTATTTT
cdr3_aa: CASGSWADGTDTQYF

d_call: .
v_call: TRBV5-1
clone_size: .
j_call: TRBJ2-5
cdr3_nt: TGCGCCAGCAGCCGTGACGGGTTCGAAGAGACCCAGTACTTC
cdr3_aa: CASSRDGFEETQYF

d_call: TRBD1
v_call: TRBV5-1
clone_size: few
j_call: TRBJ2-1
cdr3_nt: TGCGCCAGCAGCCCCGGGACAGGGGCCCAAAAGCAGTTCTTC
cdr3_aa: CASSPGTGAQKQFF

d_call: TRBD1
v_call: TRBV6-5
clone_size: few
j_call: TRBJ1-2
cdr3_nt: TGTGCCAGCAGCCCGAGGACAGGGAGCTATGGCTACACCTTC
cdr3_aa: CASSPRTGSYGYTF

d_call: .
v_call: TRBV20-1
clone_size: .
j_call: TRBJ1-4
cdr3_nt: TGCAGTGCTAGACCGGGACAAGAGAGGGAAAAACTGTTTTTT
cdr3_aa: CSARPGQEREKLFF

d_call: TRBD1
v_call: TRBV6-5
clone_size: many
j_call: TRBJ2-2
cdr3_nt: TGTGCCAGCAGTCGACAGGGCCCGAACACCGGGGAGCTGTTTTTT
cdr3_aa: CASSRQGPNTGELFF